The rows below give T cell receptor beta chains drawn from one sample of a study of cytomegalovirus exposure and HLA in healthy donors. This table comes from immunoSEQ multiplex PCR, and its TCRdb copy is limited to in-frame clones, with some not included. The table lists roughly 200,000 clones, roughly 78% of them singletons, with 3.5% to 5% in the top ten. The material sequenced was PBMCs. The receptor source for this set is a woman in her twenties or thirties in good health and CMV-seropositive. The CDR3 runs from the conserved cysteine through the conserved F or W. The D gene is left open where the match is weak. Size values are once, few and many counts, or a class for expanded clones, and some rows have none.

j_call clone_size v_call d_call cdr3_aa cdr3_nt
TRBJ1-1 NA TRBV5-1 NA CASSSRGGLGTEAFF TGCGCCAGCAGCTCAAGGGGGGGCTTGGGGACTGAAGCTTTCTTT
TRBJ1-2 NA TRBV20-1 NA CSENRNYGYTF TGCAGTGAAAACAGGAACTATGGCTACACCTTC
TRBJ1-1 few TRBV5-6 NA CASISTGRGTEAFF TGTGCCAGCATCTCTACGGGGAGAGGAACTGAAGCTTTCTTT
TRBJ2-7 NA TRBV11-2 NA CASSVEGLEQYF TGTGCCAGCAGCGTAGAGGGCCTCGAGCAGTACTTC
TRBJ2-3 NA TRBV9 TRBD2 CASSPGTTPTDTQYF TGTGCCAGCAGCCCAGGGACTACTCCGACAGATACGCAGTATTTT
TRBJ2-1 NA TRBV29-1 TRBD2 CSVGPGTSGRVYNEQFF TGCAGCGTTGGCCCTGGGACTAGCGGGAGGGTGTACAATGAGCAGTTCTTC
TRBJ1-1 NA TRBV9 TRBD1 CASSVAGGMNTEAFF TGTGCCAGCAGCGTTGCAGGGGGGATGAACACTGAAGCTTTCTTT
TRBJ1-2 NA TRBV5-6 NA CASSPMAGEYYGYTF TGTGCCAGCAGCCCCATGGCTGGGGAGTACTATGGCTACACCTTC
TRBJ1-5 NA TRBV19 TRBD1 CASSAGTGGYQPQHF TGTGCCAGTAGTGCAGGGACAGGGGGCTACCAGCCCCAGCATTTT
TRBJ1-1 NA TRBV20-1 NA CSPGGTEAFF TGCAGTCCTGGGGGGACTGAAGCTTTCTTT
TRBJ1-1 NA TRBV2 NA CASSERTDEAFF TGTGCCAGCAGTGAAAGGACTGATGAAGCTTTCTTT
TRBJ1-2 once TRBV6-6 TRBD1 CATTHRGGYAF TGTGCCACTACCCACAGGGGCGGCTATGCCTTC
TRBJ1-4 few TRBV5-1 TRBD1 CASSLVGQGRSSLFF TGCGCCAGCAGCTTAGTGGGACAGGGGCGCTCATCATTGTTTTTT
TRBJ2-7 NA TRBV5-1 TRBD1 CASSLGTGIAYEQYF TGCGCCAGCAGCTTGGGGACAGGGATTGCCTACGAGCAGTACTTC
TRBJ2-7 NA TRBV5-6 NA CASSSPRGYEQYF TGTGCCAGCAGCTCCCCCAGGGGATACGAGCAGTACTTC
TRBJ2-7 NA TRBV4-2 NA CASSQELGAVYEQYF TGTGCCAGCAGCCAAGAACTTGGGGCAGTGTACGAGCAGTACTTC
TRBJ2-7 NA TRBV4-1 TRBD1 CASSPRQGSYEQYF TGCGCCAGCAGCCCCCGACAGGGTTCCTACGAGCAGTACTTC
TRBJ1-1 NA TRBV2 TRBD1 CASSAGGRAFF TGTGCCAGCAGTGCAGGGGGGAGGGCTTTCTTT
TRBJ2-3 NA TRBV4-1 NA CASSQVNRGGRDTQYF TGCGCCAGCAGCCAAGTTAACAGGGGAGGCCGGGATACGCAGTATTTT
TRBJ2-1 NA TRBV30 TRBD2 CAWSPGLAGVDEQFF TGTGCCTGGAGTCCGGGACTAGCGGGAGTTGACGAGCAGTTCTTC
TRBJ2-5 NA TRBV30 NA CAWTTGATQYF TGTGCCTGGACAACAGGAGCGACCCAGTACTTC
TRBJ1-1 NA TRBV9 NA CASSVVSGETEAFF TGTGCCAGCAGCGTAGTCTCAGGGGAAACTGAAGCTTTCTTT
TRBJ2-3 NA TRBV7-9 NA CASSPASTSTDTQYF TGTGCCAGCAGCCCAGCCTCGACTAGCACAGATACGCAGTATTTT
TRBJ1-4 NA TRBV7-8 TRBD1 CASSGRDRVRLREKLFF TGTGCCAGCAGCGGCCGGGACAGGGTCCGGCTACGTGAAAAACTGTTTTTT
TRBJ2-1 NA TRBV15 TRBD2 CATSGGLAGVYEQFF TGTGCCACCAGCGGGGGACTAGCGGGAGTCTATGAGCAGTTCTTC
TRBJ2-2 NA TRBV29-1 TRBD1 CSARTGKNTGELFF TGCAGCGCTCGGACAGGGAAGAACACCGGGGAGCTGTTTTTT
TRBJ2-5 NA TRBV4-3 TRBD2 CASSQAVGGAETQYF TGCGCCAGCAGCCAAGCGGTGGGAGGGGCGGAGACCCAGTACTTC
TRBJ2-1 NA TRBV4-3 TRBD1 CASSPDRASYNEQFF TGCGCCAGCAGCCCAGACAGGGCGTCCTACAATGAGCAGTTCTTC
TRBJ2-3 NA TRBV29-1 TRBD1 CSGKTGGPDTQYF TGCAGCGGCAAGACAGGGGGCCCAGATACGCAGTATTTT
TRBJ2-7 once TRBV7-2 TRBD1 CASSFASGTVYEQYF TGTGCCAGCAGTTTTGCGAGTGGGACAGTCTACGAGCAGTACTTC
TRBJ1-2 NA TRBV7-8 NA CASSLLTYRDPHTF TGTGCCAGCAGCTTATTGACCTACAGGGACCCGCACACCTTC
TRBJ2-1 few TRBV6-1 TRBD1 CASNRQGTSYNEQFF TGTGCCAGCAACCGACAGGGTACCTCCTACAATGAGCAGTTCTTC
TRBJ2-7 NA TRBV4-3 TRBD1 CASSQDRTGVQYF TGCGCCAGCAGCCAAGATCGGACAGGGGTGCAGTACTTC
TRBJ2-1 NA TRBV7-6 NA CASSLASPSSYNEQFF TGTGCCAGCAGCTTAGCGAGCCCGAGCTCCTACAATGAGCAGTTCTTC
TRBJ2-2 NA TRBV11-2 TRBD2 CASQRGLAGGRYTGELFF TGTGCCAGCCAGCGAGGACTAGCGGGGGGGCGGTACACCGGGGAGCTGTTTTTT
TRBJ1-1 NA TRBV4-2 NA CASSFIGAQQTEAFF TGTGCCAGCAGCTTCATAGGGGCGCAGCAAACTGAAGCTTTCTTT
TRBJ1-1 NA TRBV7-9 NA CASRDIPSENTEAFF TGTGCCAGCCGTGACATTCCCTCGGAGAACACTGAAGCTTTCTTT
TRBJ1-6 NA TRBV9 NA CASSVEGGNSPLHF TGTGCCAGCAGCGTCGAGGGTGGAAATTCACCCCTCCACTTT
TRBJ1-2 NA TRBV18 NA CASSPRERTGGYTF TGTGCCAGCTCACCAAGGGAGCGAACGGGCGGCTACACCTTC
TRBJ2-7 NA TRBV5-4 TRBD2 CASSPRGGGLSYEQYF TGTGCCAGCAGCCCAAGAGGCGGGGGACTCTCCTACGAGCAGTACTTC
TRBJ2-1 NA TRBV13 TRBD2 CASSAPLAGGDNEQFF TGTGCCAGCAGCGCCCCCCTAGCGGGAGGGGACAATGAGCAGTTCTTC
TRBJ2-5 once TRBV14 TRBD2 CASSQVYSTSGQETQYF TGTGCCAGCAGCCAAGTTTATTCGACTAGCGGACAAGAGACCCAGTACTTC
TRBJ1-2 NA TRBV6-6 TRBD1 CASSYTGGSYGYTF TGTGCCAGCAGTTATACAGGGGGGAGTTATGGCTACACCTTC
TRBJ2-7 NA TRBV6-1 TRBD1 CATMGQGPTYEQYF TGTGCCACCATGGGACAGGGCCCCACCTACGAGCAGTACTTC
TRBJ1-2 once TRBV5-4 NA CASSSGDYGYTF TGTGCCAGCAGCTCGGGGGACTATGGCTACACCTTC
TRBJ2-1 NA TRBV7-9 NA CASSLGSGGSYNEQFF TGTGCCAGCAGCTTAGGATCGGGCGGGTCCTACAATGAGCAGTTCTTC
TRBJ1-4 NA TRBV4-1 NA CASSQPAAGEKLFF TGCGCCAGCAGCCAACCCGCGGCGGGTGAAAAACTGTTTTTT
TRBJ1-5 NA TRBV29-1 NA CSVVQGAEPQHF TGCAGCGTTGTGCAAGGGGCCGAGCCCCAGCATTTT
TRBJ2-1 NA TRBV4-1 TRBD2 CASSQLGLAGYNEQFF TGCGCCAGCAGCCAATTAGGGCTAGCGGGGTACAATGAGCAGTTCTTC
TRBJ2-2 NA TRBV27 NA CASSFKISGTGELFF TGTGCCAGCAGTTTCAAGATCTCGGGCACCGGGGAGCTGTTTTTT
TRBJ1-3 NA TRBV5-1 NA CASSRGLHSGNTIYF TGCGCCAGCAGCCGTGGCCTCCACTCTGGAAACACCATATATTTT
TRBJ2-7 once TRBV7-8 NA CASSHGGTGTYEQYF TGTGCCAGCAGCCACGGTGGCACGGGTACCTACGAGCAGTACTTC
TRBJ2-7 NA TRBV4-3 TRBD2 CASSLTSGGTYEQYF TGCGCCAGCAGCCTGACTAGCGGAGGGACCTACGAGCAGTACTTC
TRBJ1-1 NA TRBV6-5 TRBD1 CASSPPGQLGTEAFF TGTGCCAGCAGTCCCCCGGGACAGTTAGGGACTGAAGCTTTCTTT
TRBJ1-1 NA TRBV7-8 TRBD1 CASSMGQGRNTEAFF TGTGCCAGCAGCATGGGACAGGGGAGGAACACTGAAGCTTTCTTT
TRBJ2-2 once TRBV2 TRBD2 CASKRSAGGLSTGELFF TGTGCCAGCAAGCGGTCCGCGGGGGGGCTTAGCACCGGGGAGCTGTTTTTT
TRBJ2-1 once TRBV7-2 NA CASASQFAQFF TGTGCCAGCGCCTCACAGTTTGCGCAGTTCTTC